One sample yielded the 19 T cell receptor beta chains listed below, sequenced in a study of T-cell reconstitution after alpha-beta-depleted transplantation in children. Preparation of the TCRbeta library used unique molecular identifiers. A single record per CDR3 protein comes from TCRdb applying MiXCR to the PCR reads. The sample lists under 850,000 distinct CDR3 sequences; 10% to 15% were seen once. Sequencing used PBMCs, obtained before TCRalphabeta/CD19-depleted stem cell transplant. The source of these receptors is a girl aged 2-10 years with congenital amegakaryocytic thrombocytopenia, due to receive a stem cell transplant.

This sequence joins TRBV10-3 and TRBJ1-5, with D possibly TRBD1 on 5 matching bases. CDR1 and CDR2 from the germline V gene are ENHRY and SYGVKD. V was shortened by 4 bases and J by 0 bases, with 13 bases between the two germline ends. The CDR3 is 16 amino acids. In DNA, the CDR3 is TGTGCCATCAGTGGGAGCGTGACAGCTAGCAATCAGCCCCAGCATTTT. Translating it yields CAISGSVTASNQPQHF.

This clonotype occurred a few times. The chain links TRBV4-1 to TRBJ2-5; 9 positions agree with TRBD2. CDR3 length: 17 amino acids. Trimming removed 3 bases from V and 0 bases from J; junction bases left unmatched: 8. Per the germline V gene, CDR1 is MGHRA and CDR2 is YSYEKL. CDR3 in amino acids: CASSQFLAGKYQETQYF. The CDR3 region has the DNA TGCGCCAGCAGCCAGTTTCTAGCGGGGAAGTACCAAGAGACCCAGTACTTC.

There are many counts of this clonotype. The genes are TRBV12-3 or TRBV12-4 and TRBJ1-1; D gene uncertain. The V gene lost 6 bases and the J gene lost 0 bases, with 8 bases spanning the gap. The CDR3 totals 13 residues. For the CDR3, the DNA is TGTGCCAGCAGATGGACGGTGAACACTGAAGCTTTCTTT. Encoded protein: CASRWTVNTEAFF.

This clonotype was seen a handful of times. The chain carries TRBV4-1 and TRBJ2-3, with 12 bases lining up with TRBD1. The germline V gene encodes CDR1 MGHRA and CDR2 YSYEKL. CDR3 length equals 17 residues. Trimming cost V 1 base and J 6 bases; bases outside gene matches: 8. The CDR3 DNA reads TGCGCCAGCAGCCAAGTCCCTGGGACAGGGGGCGATGATACGCAGTATTTT. It specifies CASSQVPGTGGDDTQYF.

This clonotype has more than one count but fewer than ten. The V gene is TRBV6-5, the J gene TRBJ2-3; 9 nucleotides line up with TRBD2. The J segment lost 7 bases and the V segment lost 2 bases, leaving 13 bases of the junction unmatched. Germline lookup yields CDR1 MNHEY and CDR2 SVGAGI. This CDR3 contains 17 residues. Here the CDR3 reads CASSYLAGSPLGNTQYF. In DNA form, the CDR3 reads TGTGCCAGCAGTTACCTAGCGGGAAGCCCACTAGGAAATACGCAGTATTTT.

This clonotype was counted at least ten times. CDR3 sequence: CASGGWDEQFF. The CDR3 DNA reads TGTGCCAGCGGGGGTTGGGATGAGCAGTTCTTC. This rearrangement joins TRBV7-9 to TRBJ2-1, with D perhaps matching TRBD1 or TRBD2 (5 bases each). Trimming took 8 bases from V and 8 from J, leaving 10 bases between them. This CDR3 has 11 residues. The germline gives CDR1 SEHNR, CDR2 FQNEAQ (reference sequence).

This clonotype occurred many times. J is TRBJ2-1 and V is TRBV11-2; the D gene is possibly TRBD1 (5 bases). This CDR3 has 16 residues. The V end was cut by 3 bases, the J end by 0 bases, with 12 bases between. The germline gives CDR1 SGHAT, CDR2 FQNNGV. The CDR3 sequence: CASSFQGISSYNEQFF. CDR3 nucleotides: TGTGCCAGCAGCTTTCAGGGAATTAGCTCCTACAATGAGCAGTTCTTC.

Notes on this clonotype: A much larger clone lies a single base off, so this may be a read error. The chain links TRBV3-1 to TRBJ2-7, with D uncertain. The CDR3 length is 14 residues. In germline, CDR1 is LGHDT, CDR2 YNNKEL (reference sequence). Trimming shortened V by 4 bases and J by 2 bases, and 12 bases separated the two germline ends. The CDR3 nucleotides read TGTGCCAGCAGCCTCCATCATGGGGCCTACGAGCAGTACTTC. Translating it yields CASSLHHGAYEQYF.

There are many counts of this clonotype. The CDR3 loop is CASSFRTGEDGELFF. The DNA of the CDR3 is TGCGCCAGCAGCTTCAGGACAGGGGAGGACGGGGAGCTGTTTTTT. The V gene is TRBV5-1, the J gene TRBJ2-2, with 9 nucleotides matching TRBD1. There are 15 residues in the CDR3. Germline V gives CDR1 SGHRS, CDR2 YFSETQ. Trimming removed 2 bases from V and 7 bases from J; junction bases left unmatched: 6.

J is TRBJ1-1 and V is TRBV27, with unresolved D. There are 15 residues in the CDR3. Trimming removed 1 base at V and 2 bases at J, with 11 bases between. The germline V gene encodes CDR1 MNHEY and CDR2 SMNVEV (reference sequence). CDR3 loop: CASSLWPPSNTEAFF. DNA of the CDR3: TGTGCCAGCAGTTTATGGCCGCCGTCCAACACTGAAGCTTTCTTT.

This clonotype appeared a few times. The chain joins TRBV29-1 to TRBJ2-7; TRBD2 agrees at 7 bases. This CDR3 spans 12 amino acids. From germline, CDR1 is SQVTM and CDR2 ANQGSEA. V was clipped by 7 bases and J by 4 bases; unmatched bases: 7. The CDR3 nucleotides are TGCAGCGCTAAGCGGGAAGGGTACGAGCAGTACTTC. Translated: CSAKREGYEQYF.

The sample holds a few counts of this clonotype. V gene TRBV7-9 combines with J gene TRBJ2-5; no firm D call. V lost 6 bases and J lost 5, with 16 bases in between. Germline CDR1 SEHNR, CDR2 FQNEAQ (reference sequence). The CDR3 totals 14 residues. The CDR3 DNA sequence: TGTGCCAGCAGTCGAGTAACTGGACGGGAGACCCAGTACTTC. This encodes CASSRVTGRETQYF.

This clonotype was detected only a few times. The CDR3 protein is CASSRTSTSGRDNEQFF. CDR3 in DNA: TGTGCCAGCAGCCGCACCTCAACCAGCGGGAGGGACAATGAGCAGTTCTTC. The chain recombines TRBV14 with TRBJ2-1, with 10 bases lining up with TRBD2. The CDR3 spans 17 residues. Germline V gene lookup returns CDR1 SGHDN and CDR2 FVKESK. V shed 4 bases and J 5 bases; nucleotides not matched to a gene: 11.

This clonotype turned up a few times. The chain links TRBV20-1 to TRBJ2-5; 8 nucleotides match TRBD2. The germline CDR1 and CDR2 sequences are DFQATT and SNEGSKA (reference sequence). The CDR3 extends over 14 amino acids. V was clipped by 1 base and J by 4 bases; unmatched bases: 5. The chain's CDR3 is CSARGAAGGETQYF. CDR3 DNA: TGCAGTGCTAGAGGGGCGGCGGGGGGAGAGACCCAGTACTTC.

This clonotype appeared many times. The chain carries TRBV29-1 and TRBJ2-3; 9 nucleotides match TRBD2. Trimming removed 3 bases from V and 4 bases from J; junction bases left unmatched: 5. Germline V gene data show CDR1 as SQVTM and CDR2 as ANQGSEA. The CDR3 contains 14 residues. The CDR3 region has the DNA TGCAGCGTTGAGTCTAGCGGGACCCCAGATACGCAGTATTTT. This translates into CSVESSGTPDTQYF.

This clonotype came up a few times. The chain links TRBV5-1 to TRBJ2-7, with 7 nucleotides matching TRBD2. The CDR3 totals 15 residues. Trimming at V came to 0 bases and at J to 2 bases, leaving 5 bases not matched to a gene. Per the germline V gene, CDR1 is SGHRS and CDR2 is YFSETQ. DNA of the CDR3: TGCGCCAGCAGCTTGGTGTGGGAGGGAACCTACGAGCAGTACTTC. Amino acid sequence: CASSLVWEGTYEQYF.

V and J are TRBV6-6 and TRBJ2-1; the D is unclear. CDR3 size: 13 residues. CDR1 is MNHNY, CDR2 SVGAGI, per germline (reference sequence). Trimming pared 5 bases from V and 6 bases from J, leaving 11 bases between. As DNA, the CDR3 is TGTGCCAGCAGTCCCCTAGGGATCAATGAGCAGTTCTTC. This encodes CASSPLGINEQFF.

This clonotype was found many times. This chain joins TRBV12-3 or TRBV12-4 and TRBJ2-1, with a possible D match to TRBD2 (6 bases). The V end lost 7 bases, the J end lost 9 bases, and 25 bases lay between the germline ends. This CDR3 comprises 16 residues. The CDR3 spells CASTQAGGVRRGEQFF. For the CDR3, the DNA is TGTGCCAGCACTCAGGCCGGGGGAGTGAGACGGGGTGAGCAGTTCTTC.

The chain couples TRBV5-1 to TRBJ2-2; 11 nucleotides line up with TRBD2. Trimming took 0 bases from V and 6 from J; bases not matched to a gene: 1. Germline V gene lookup returns CDR1 SGHRS and CDR2 YFSETQ. The length of the CDR3 is 15 residues. The CDR3 DNA follows: TGCGCCAGCAGCTTGGGACTAGCGGGATCCGGGGAGCTGTTTTTT. This translates into CASSLGLAGSGELFF.